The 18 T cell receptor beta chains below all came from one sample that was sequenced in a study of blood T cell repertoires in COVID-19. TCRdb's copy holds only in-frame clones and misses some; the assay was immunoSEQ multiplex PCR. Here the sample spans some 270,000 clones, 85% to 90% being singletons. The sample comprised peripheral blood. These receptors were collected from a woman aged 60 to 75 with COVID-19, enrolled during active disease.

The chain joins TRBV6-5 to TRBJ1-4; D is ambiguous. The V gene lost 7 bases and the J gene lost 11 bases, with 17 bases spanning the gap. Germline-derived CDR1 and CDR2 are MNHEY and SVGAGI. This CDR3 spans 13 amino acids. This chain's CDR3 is CASTPSPRGKLFF. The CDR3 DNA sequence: TGTGCCAGCACCCCGAGCCCTAGAGGGAAACTGTTTTTT.

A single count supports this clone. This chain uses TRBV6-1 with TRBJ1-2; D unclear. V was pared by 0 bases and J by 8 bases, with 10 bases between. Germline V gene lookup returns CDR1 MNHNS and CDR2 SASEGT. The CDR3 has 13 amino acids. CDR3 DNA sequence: TGTGCCAGCAGTGAAGCGAACGGTTCCGGCTACACCTTC. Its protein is CASSEANGSGYTF.

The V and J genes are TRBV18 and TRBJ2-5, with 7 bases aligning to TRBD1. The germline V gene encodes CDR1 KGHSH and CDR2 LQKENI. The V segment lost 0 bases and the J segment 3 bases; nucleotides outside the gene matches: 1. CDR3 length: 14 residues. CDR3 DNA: TGTGCCAGCTCACCACCGGGACAGAAAGAGACCCAGTACTTC. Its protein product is CASSPPGQKETQYF.

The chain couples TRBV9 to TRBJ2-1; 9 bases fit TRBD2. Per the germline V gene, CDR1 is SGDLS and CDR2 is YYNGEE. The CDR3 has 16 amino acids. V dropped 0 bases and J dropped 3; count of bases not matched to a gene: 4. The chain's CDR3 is CASSVVGGGDYNEQFF. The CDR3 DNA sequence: TGTGCCAGCAGCGTAGTTGGCGGGGGGGACTACAATGAGCAGTTCTTC.

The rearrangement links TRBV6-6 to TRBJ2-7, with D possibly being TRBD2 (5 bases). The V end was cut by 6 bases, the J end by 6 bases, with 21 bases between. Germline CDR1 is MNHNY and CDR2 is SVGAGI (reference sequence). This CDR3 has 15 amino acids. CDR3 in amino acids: CASSNYKERRGEQYF. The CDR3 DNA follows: TGTGCCAGCAGCAACTACAAGGAGCGTCGGGGCGAGCAGTACTTC.

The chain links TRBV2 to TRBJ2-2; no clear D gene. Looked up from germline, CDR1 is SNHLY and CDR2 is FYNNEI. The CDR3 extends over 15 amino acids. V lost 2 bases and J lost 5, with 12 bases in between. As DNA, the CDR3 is TGTGCCAGCAGTGAAACATCAACAGTTACCGGGGAGCTGTTTTTT. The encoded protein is CASSETSTVTGELFF.

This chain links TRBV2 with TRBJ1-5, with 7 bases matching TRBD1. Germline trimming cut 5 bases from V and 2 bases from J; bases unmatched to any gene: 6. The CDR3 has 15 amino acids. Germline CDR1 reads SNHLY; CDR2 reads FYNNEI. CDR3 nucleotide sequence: TGTGCCAGCAGTTACCGACAGGGCGGCAATCAGCCCCAGCATTTT. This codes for CASSYRQGGNQPQHF.

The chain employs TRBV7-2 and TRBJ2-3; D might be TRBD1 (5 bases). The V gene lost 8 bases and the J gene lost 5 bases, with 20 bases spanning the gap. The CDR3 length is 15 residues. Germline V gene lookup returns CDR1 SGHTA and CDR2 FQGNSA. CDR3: CASGFWGPSGDTQYF. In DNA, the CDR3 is TGTGCCAGCGGATTTTGGGGCCCCTCGGGAGATACGCAGTATTTT.

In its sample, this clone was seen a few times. The CDR3 DNA follows: TGTGCCAGCAGCGTAGGGGGAACAGGCTCCTACAATGAGCAGTTCTTC. It translates to CASSVGGTGSYNEQFF. The chain has TRBV9 and TRBJ2-1; a possible D gene is TRBD1 (5 bases). The V end was cut by 0 bases, the J end by 0 bases, with 10 bases between. This CDR3 has 16 amino acids. The germline V gene has CDR1 SGDLS and CDR2 YYNGEE. The variable domain in full, with the rest retrieved from reference TRBV9 and TRBJ2-1, is DSGVTQTPKHLITATGQRVTLRCSPRSGDLSVYWYQQSLDQGLQFLIQYYNGEERAKGNILERFSAQQFPDLHSELNLSSLELGDSALYFCASSVGGTGSYNEQFFGPGTRLTVL.

CDR3 in amino acids: CASRGWAGNQPQHF. Here the CDR3 DNA reads TGTGCCAGTAGGGGATGGGCGGGTAATCAGCCCCAGCATTTT. The rearrangement uses TRBV19 and TRBJ1-5; D gene ambiguous. The CDR3 contains 14 residues. Deletions cut 6 bases from V and 4 bases from J, with 13 bases between. Germline CDR1 and CDR2: LNHDA and SQIVND (reference sequence).

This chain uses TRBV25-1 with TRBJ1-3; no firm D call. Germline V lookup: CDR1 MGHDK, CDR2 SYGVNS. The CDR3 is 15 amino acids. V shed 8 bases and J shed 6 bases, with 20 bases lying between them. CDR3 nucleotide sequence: TGTGCCAGCCGCTCCTCCGGGAGAATCCCAAACACCATATATTTT. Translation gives CASRSSGRIPNTIYF.

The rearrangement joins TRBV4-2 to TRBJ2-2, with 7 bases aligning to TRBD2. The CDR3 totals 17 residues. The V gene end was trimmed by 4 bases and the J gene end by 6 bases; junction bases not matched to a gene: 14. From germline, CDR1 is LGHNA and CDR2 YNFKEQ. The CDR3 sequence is CASSPSQSGEKAGELFF. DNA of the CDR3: TGTGCCAGCAGCCCCTCCCAAAGCGGGGAAAAAGCCGGGGAGCTGTTTTTT.

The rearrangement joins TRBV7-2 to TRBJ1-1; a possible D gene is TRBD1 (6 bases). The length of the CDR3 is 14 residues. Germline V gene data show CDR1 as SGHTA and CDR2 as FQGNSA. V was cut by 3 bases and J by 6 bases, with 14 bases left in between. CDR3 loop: CASSLGAQGAEAFF. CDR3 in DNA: TGTGCCAGCAGCTTGGGTGCACAGGGAGCTGAAGCTTTCTTT.

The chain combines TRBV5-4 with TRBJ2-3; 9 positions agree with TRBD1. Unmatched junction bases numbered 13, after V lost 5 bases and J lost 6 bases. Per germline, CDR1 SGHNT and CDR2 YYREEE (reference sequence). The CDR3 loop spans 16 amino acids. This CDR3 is CASSTGGQGFSDTQYF. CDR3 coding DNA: TGTGCCAGCAGTACAGGGGGACAGGGATTTTCCGATACGCAGTATTTT.

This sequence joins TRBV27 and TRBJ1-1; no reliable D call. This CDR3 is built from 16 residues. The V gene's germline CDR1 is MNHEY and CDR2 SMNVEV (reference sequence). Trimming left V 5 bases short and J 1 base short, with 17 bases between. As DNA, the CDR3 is TGTGCCAGCAGTCGCCCCTCCGCCCCGGGGAACACTGAAGCTTTCTTT. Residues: CASSRPSAPGNTEAFF.

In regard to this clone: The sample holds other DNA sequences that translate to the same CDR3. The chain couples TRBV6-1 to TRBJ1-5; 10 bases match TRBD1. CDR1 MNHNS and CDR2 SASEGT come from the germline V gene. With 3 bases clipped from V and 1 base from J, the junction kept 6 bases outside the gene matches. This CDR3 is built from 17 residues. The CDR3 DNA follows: TGTGCCAGCAGTGAGGGGACAGGGGTTTACAGCAATCAGCCCCAGCATTTT. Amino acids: CASSEGTGVYSNQPQHF.

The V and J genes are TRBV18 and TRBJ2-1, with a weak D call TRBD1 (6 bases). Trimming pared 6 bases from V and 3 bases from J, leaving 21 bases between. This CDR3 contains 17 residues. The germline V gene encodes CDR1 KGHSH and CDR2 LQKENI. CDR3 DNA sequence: TGTGCCAGCTCCCTAATGGGGGCAGGGTCCTTCTACAATGAGCAGTTCTTC. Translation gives CASSLMGAGSFYNEQFF. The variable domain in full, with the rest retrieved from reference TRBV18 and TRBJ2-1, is NAGVMQNPRHLVRRRGQEARLRCSPMKGHSHVYWYRQLPEEGLKFMVYLQKENIIDESGMPKERFSAEFPKEGPSILRIQQVVRGDSAAYFCASSLMGAGSFYNEQFFGPGTRLTVL.

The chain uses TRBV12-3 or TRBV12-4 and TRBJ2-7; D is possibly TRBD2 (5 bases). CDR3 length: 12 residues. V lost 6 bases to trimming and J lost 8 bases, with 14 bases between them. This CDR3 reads CASRRGWSQQYF. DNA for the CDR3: TGTGCCAGCAGACGGGGTTGGAGCCAGCAGTACTTC.